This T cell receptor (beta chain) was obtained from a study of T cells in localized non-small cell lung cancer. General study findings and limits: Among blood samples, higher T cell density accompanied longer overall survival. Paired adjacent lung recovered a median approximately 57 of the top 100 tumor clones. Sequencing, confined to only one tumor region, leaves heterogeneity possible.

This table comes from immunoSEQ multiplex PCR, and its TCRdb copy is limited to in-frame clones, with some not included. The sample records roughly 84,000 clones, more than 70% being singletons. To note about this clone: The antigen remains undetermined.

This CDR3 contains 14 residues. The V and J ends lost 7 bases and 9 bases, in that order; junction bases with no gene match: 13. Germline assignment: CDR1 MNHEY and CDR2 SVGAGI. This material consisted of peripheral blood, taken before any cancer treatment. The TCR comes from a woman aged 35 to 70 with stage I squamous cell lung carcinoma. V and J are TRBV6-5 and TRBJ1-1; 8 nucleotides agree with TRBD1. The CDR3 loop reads CASNQGTGGLKAFF. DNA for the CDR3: TGTGCCAGCAACCAGGGGACAGGCGGGTTGAAAGCTTTCTTT.